Below, 16 T cell receptor beta chains from the same sample are listed, as sequenced in a study of T cell changes during pregnancy in multiple sclerosis. Sequencing used immunoSEQ multiplex PCR; TCRdb keeps in-frame clones, though not all of them. The data contain 64,000 or so clones, around 96% of them seen just once; the ten biggest clones take up under 2.5%. Sample: CD8+ T cells from peripheral blood mononuclear cells, taken after pregnancy. The receptor set was obtained from a female donor with multiple sclerosis, enrolled in a pregnancy study.

The chain joins TRBV4-2 to TRBJ2-3, with D possibly being TRBD2 (6 bases). The CDR3 has 15 amino acids. V lost 1 base and J lost 2, with 10 bases in between. Per the germline V gene, CDR1 is LGHNA and CDR2 is YNFKEQ. In DNA, the CDR3 is TGTGCCAGCAGCCAAGCAGCGGGTCTCACAGATACGCAGTATTTT. The encoded protein is CASSQAAGLTDTQYF.

This clone occurred once. The DNA of the CDR3 is TGTGCCAGCAGTTCCTACGGGTTTATGAACACTGAAGCTTTCTTT. Protein sequence: CASSSYGFMNTEAFF. The chain uses TRBV27 and TRBJ1-1; D is unclear. CDR3 length equals 15 residues. Germline CDR1 reads MNHEY; CDR2 reads SMNVEV (reference sequence). V dropped 4 bases and J dropped 0 bases, with 12 bases sitting between them.

This clone was recorded only once. The V gene is TRBV5-8, the J gene TRBJ1-1; 8 nucleotides agree with TRBD1. Germline loops: CDR1 SGHTS, CDR2 YDEGEE. Trimming removed 4 bases from V and 3 bases from J; junction bases left unmatched: 5. The CDR3 covers 14 residues. The CDR3 reads CASSLWTGYTEAFF. CDR3 DNA sequence: TGTGCCAGCAGCCTCTGGACAGGGTACACTGAAGCTTTCTTT.

The chain uses TRBV4-2 and TRBJ2-1; D is uncertain. Trimming pared 7 bases from V and 6 bases from J, leaving 10 bases between. The CDR3 spans 12 residues. Germline loops: CDR1 LGHNA, CDR2 YNFKEQ. This chain's CDR3 is CASNLLGNEQFF. In nucleotides, the CDR3 is TGTGCCAGCAACCTGCTAGGCAATGAGCAGTTCTTC.

The rearrangement uses TRBV6-5 and TRBJ2-1; TRBD1 aligns across 9 bases. This CDR3 has 15 amino acids. Trimming removed 6 bases from V and 3 bases from J; junction bases left unmatched: 6. Germline CDR1 and CDR2: MNHEY and SVGAGI. The CDR3: CASSAGTGIYNEQFF. As DNA, the CDR3 is TGTGCCAGCAGCGCCGGGACAGGGATCTACAATGAGCAGTTCTTC.

The rearrangement uses TRBV13 and TRBJ1-1, with D maybe TRBD1 (5 bases). V shed 2 bases and J shed 5 bases, with 21 bases lying between them. Germline V gives CDR1 PRHDT, CDR2 FYEKMQ (reference sequence). This CDR3 is 17 amino acids long. Written as DNA, the CDR3 is TGTGCCAGCAGCTTACCCGTCTCCGGGGCGGGAGGGACTGAAGCTTTCTTT. Translated: CASSLPVSGAGGTEAFF.

The chain links TRBV28 to TRBJ1-3; possible D gene TRBD1, 6 bases. This CDR3 comprises 15 residues. Per germline, CDR1 MDHEN and CDR2 SYDVKM. The V gene lost 5 bases and the J gene lost 2 bases, with 13 bases spanning the gap. The CDR3 DNA reads as TGTGCCAGCAGTGTCGGGACATCGGCTGGAAACACCATATATTTT. As protein: CASSVGTSAGNTIYF.

V is TRBV6-1 and J is TRBJ2-1, with 8 bases fitting TRBD2. The CDR3 runs 17 residues. CDR1 and CDR2 from the germline V gene are MNHNS and SASEGT. The V and J ends lost 2 bases and 0 bases, in that order; junction bases with no gene match: 6. The CDR3 sequence: CASSERLAGLSYNEQFF. DNA of the CDR3: TGTGCCAGCAGTGAAAGATTAGCGGGGCTCTCCTACAATGAGCAGTTCTTC.

The chain joins TRBV5-4 to TRBJ1-1, with 9 bases aligning to TRBD1. V gave up 3 bases and J gave up 11 bases; unmatched junction bases: 5. Germline V gene sequence: CDR1 SGHNT, CDR2 YYREEE (reference sequence). The CDR3 runs 12 residues. The CDR3 coding sequence is TGTGCCAGCAGCTCCCCGGGACAGGGTGCTTTCTTT. Amino acids: CASSSPGQGAFF.

V gene TRBV28 combines with J gene TRBJ2-3; a weak D match, TRBD2 (5 bases). The CDR3 is made up of 16 amino acids. CDR1 MDHEN and CDR2 SYDVKM come from the germline V gene. Trimming shortened V by 3 bases and J by 6 bases, and 19 bases separated the two germline ends. The CDR3 sequence: CASSFGREVNKDTQYF. The CDR3, as DNA: TGTGCCAGCAGTTTCGGTCGGGAAGTAAACAAGGATACGCAGTATTTT.

CDR3 nucleotides: TGTGCCAGCAGCGTTAACAATGAGCAGTTCTTC. Translating it yields CASSVNNEQFF. This chain joins TRBV9 and TRBJ2-1; D remains unclear. The CDR3 runs 11 residues. With 2 bases removed from V and 5 bases from J, the gap between germline ends came to 2 bases. In germline, CDR1 is SGDLS, CDR2 YYNGEE.

The chain combines TRBV7-3 with TRBJ2-7; 8 bases are shared with TRBD1. The CDR3 runs 16 residues. J lost 3 bases, V lost 0 bases, and 7 bases had no gene match. Germline CDR1 is SGHTA and CDR2 is FQGTGA. In DNA form, the CDR3 reads TGTGCCAGCAGCTTAACTTCCCTCGGGACAGGCTACGAGCAGTACTTC. Protein: CASSLTSLGTGYEQYF.

This chain uses TRBV19 with TRBJ2-5; 7 bases line up with TRBD1. The ends lost 6 bases at V and 4 bases at J; junction bases unmatched: 5. Germline CDR1 is LNHDA and CDR2 is SQIVND (reference sequence). The CDR3 runs 13 residues. The CDR3 sequence is CASREGAGETQYF. The CDR3 coding sequence is TGTGCCAGTAGAGAGGGGGCGGGAGAGACCCAGTACTTC.

The rearrangement joins TRBV28 to TRBJ2-1, with D perhaps TRBD2 (5 bases). The V gene lost 1 base and the J gene lost 4 bases, with 17 bases spanning the gap. The CDR3 has 17 amino acids. Per the germline V gene, CDR1 is MDHEN and CDR2 is SYDVKM. The CDR3 DNA sequence: TGTGCCAGCAGTTTATATTGGGCGAGGGCCGCATACAATGAGCAGTTCTTC. Amino acids: CASSLYWARAAYNEQFF.

The J gene is TRBJ2-1, the V gene TRBV5-4; 7 nucleotides line up with TRBD1. Looked up from germline, CDR1 is SGHNT and CDR2 is YYREEE (reference sequence). CDR3 size: 16 residues. V trimming: 0 bases; J trimming: 3 bases; junction bases outside the gene matches: 6. The CDR3 nucleotides are TGTGCCAGCAGCTTGGGGTTGACAGGGATCTACAATGAGCAGTTCTTC. It is translated as CASSLGLTGIYNEQFF. Full variable domain (missing parts from reference TRBV5-4 and TRBJ2-1): ETGVTQSPTHLIKTRGQQVTLRCSSQSGHNTVSWYQQALGQGPQFIFQYYREEENGRGNFPPRFSGLQFPNYSSELNVNALELDDSALYLCASSLGLTGIYNEQFFGPGTRLTVL.

The chain joins TRBV2 to TRBJ2-2; 8 bases align to TRBD1. CDR3 size: 14 residues. V lost 8 bases, J lost 7 bases, and 9 bases stayed unmatched. Germline V gene lookup returns CDR1 SNHLY and CDR2 FYNNEI. The CDR3 loop reads CASYTGQGIGELFF. Written as DNA, the CDR3 is TGTGCCAGCTATACAGGACAGGGAATCGGGGAGCTGTTTTTT.